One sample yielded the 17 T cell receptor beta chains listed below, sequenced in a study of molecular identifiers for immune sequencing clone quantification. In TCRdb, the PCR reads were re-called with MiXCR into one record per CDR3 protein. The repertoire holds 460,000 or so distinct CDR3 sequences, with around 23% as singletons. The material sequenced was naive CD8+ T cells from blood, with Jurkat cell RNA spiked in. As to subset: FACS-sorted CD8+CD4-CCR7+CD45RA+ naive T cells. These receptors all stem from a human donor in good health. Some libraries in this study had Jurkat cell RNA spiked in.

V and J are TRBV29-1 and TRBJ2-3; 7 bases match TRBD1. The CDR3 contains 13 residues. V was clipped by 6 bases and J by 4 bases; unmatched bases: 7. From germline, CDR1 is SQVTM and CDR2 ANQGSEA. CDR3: CSVPGQTPDTQYF. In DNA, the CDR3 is TGCAGCGTGCCGGGACAGACCCCAGATACGCAGTATTTT.

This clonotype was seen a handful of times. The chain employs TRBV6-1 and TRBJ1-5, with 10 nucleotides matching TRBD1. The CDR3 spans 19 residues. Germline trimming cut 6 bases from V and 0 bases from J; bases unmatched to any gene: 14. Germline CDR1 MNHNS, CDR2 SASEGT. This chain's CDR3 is CASREKTGTGVYSNQPQHF. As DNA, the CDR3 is TGTGCCAGCAGGGAAAAGACCGGGACAGGGGTCTATAGCAATCAGCCCCAGCATTTT.

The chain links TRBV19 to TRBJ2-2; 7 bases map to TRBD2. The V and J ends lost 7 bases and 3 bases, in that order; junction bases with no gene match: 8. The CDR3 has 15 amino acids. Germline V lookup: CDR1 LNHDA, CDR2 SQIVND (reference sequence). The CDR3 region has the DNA TGTGCCAGTACCCACTTTGCGGGGGACACCGGGGAGCTGTTTTTT. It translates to CASTHFAGDTGELFF.

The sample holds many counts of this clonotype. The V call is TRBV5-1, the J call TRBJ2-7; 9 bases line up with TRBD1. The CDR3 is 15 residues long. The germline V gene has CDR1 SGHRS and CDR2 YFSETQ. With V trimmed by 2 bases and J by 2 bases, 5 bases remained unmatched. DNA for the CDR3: TGCGCCAGCAGCTTAACACAGGGGGCGCCCTACGAGCAGTACTTC. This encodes CASSLTQGAPYEQYF. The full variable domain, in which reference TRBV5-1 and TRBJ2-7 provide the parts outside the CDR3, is KAGVTQTPRYLIKTRGQQVTLSCSPISGHRSVSWYQQTPGQGLQFLFEYFSETQRNKGNFPGRFSGRQFSNSRSEMNVSTLELGDSALYLCASSLTQGAPYEQYFGPGTRLTVT.

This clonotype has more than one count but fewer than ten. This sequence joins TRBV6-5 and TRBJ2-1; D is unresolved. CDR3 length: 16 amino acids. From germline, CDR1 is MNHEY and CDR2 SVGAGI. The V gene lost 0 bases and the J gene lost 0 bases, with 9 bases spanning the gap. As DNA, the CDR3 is TGTGCCAGCAGTTACTCCCTGGGCTCCTCCTACAATGAGCAGTTCTTC. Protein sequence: CASSYSLGSSYNEQFF.

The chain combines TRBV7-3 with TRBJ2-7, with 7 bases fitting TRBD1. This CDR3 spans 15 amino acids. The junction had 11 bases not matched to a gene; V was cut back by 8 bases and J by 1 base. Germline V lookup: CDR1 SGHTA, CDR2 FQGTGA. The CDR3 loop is CASGIQGVGSYEQYF. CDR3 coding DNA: TGTGCCAGCGGCATCCAGGGGGTTGGTTCCTACGAGCAGTACTTC.

CDR3 bases: TGCAGTGCTAGAGACTGGACAGGGGACCCCTATGGCTACACCTTC. This gives the protein CSARDWTGDPYGYTF. V is TRBV20-1 and J is TRBJ1-2; 9 positions match TRBD1. Trimming took 0 bases from V and 4 from J; bases not matched to a gene: 6. The CDR3 extends over 15 amino acids. Germline-derived CDR1 and CDR2 are DFQATT and SNEGSKA (reference sequence).

For the CDR3, the DNA is TGTGCCAGCAGTGTGGACAGGGAAACTTTAGTTGGGGCCAACGTCCTGACTTTC. Encoded protein: CASSVDRETLVGANVLTF. The chain has TRBV2 and TRBJ2-6; 8 positions agree with TRBD1. This CDR3 has 18 amino acids. Per the germline V gene, CDR1 is SNHLY and CDR2 is FYNNEI. The junction had 11 bases not matched to a gene; V was cut back by 4 bases and J by 3 bases.

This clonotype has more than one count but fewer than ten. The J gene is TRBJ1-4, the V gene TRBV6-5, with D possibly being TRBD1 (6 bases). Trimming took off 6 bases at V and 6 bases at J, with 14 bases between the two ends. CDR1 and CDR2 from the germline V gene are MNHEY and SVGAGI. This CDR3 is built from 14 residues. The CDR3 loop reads CASSLLGADEKLFF. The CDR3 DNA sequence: TGTGCCAGCAGCCTTCTGGGGGCGGATGAAAAACTGTTTTTT.

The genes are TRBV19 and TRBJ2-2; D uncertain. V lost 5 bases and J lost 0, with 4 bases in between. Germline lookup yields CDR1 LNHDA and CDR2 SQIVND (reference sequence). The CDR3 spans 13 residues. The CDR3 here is CASSAANTGELFF. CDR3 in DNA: TGTGCCAGTAGTGCGGCGAACACCGGGGAGCTGTTTTTT.

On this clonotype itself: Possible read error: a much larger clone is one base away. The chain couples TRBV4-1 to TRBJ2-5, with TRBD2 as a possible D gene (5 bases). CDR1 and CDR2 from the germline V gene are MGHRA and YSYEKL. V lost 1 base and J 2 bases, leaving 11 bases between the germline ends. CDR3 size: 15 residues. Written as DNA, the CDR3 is TGCGCCAGCAGCCAAGGAGGCGGGCGGCAAGAGACCCAGTACTTC. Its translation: CASSQGGGRQETQYF.

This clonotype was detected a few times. The CDR3: CASRTPDSSTDTQYF. The CDR3 DNA is TGTGCCAGCAGAACCCCGGACAGCAGCACAGATACGCAGTATTTT. The chain uses TRBV2 and TRBJ2-3, with D possibly being TRBD1 (6 bases). V was pared by 6 bases and J by 0 bases, with 13 bases between. The V gene's germline CDR1 is SNHLY and CDR2 FYNNEI. The CDR3 totals 15 residues.

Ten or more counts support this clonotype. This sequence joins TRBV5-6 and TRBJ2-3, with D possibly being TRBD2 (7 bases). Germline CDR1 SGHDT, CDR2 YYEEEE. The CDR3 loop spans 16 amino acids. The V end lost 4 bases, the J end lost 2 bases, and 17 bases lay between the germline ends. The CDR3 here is CASSPEAGAYTDTQYF. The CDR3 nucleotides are TGTGCCAGCAGCCCGGAGGCGGGGGCATACACAGATACGCAGTATTTT.

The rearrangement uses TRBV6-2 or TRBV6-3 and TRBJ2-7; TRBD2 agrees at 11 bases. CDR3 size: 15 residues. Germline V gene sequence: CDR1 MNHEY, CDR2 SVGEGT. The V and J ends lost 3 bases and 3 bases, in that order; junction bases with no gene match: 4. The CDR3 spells CASSYVLAGVYEQYF. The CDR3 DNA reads TGTGCCAGCAGTTATGTACTAGCGGGAGTCTACGAGCAGTACTTC.

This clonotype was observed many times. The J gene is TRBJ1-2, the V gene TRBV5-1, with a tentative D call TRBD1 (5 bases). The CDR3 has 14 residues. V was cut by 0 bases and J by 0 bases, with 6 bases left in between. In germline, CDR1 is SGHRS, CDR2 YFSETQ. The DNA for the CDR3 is TGCGCCAGCAGCTTGGAACAGGCTAACTATGGCTACACCTTC. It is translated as CASSLEQANYGYTF.

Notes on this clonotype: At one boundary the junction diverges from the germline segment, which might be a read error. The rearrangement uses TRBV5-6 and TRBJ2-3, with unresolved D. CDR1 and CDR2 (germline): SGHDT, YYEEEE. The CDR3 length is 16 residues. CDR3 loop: CASSLFPGGSADTRYF. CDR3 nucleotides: TGTGCCAGCAGCTTGTTCCCTGGCGGAAGTGCAGATACGCGGTATTTT.

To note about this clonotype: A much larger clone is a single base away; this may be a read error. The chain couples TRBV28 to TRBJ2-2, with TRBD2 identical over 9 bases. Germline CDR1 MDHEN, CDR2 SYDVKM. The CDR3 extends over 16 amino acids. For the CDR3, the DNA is TGTGCCAGCGGTTTCCTAGCGGGATCGAACACCGGGGAGCTGTTTTTT. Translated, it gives CASGFLAGSNTGELFF. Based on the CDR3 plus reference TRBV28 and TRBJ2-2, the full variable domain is DVKVTQSSRYLVKRTGEKVFLECVQDMDHENMFWYRQDPGLGLRLIYFSYDVKMKEKGDIPEGYSVSREKKERFSLILESASTNQTSMYLCASGFLAGSNTGELFFGEGSRLTVL.